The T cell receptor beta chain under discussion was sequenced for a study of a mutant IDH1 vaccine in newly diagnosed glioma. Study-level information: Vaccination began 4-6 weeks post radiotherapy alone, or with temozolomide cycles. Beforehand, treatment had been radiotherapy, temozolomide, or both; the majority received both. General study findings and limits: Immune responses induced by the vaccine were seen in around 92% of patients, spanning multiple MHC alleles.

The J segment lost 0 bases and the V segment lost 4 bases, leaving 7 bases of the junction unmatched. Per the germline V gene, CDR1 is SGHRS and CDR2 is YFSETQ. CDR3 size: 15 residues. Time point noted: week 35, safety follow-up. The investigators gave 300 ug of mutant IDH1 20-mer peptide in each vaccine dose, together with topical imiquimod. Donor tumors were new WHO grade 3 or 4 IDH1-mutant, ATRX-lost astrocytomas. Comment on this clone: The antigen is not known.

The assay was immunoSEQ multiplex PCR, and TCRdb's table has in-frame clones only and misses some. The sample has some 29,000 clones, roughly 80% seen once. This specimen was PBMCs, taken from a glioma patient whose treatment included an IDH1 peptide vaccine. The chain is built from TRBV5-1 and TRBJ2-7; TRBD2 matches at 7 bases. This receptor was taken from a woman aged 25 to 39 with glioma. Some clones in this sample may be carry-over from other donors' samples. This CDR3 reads CASSRLAGVSYEQYF. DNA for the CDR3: TGCGCCAGCAGCCGTCTTGCGGGAGTCTCCTACGAGCAGTACTTC.